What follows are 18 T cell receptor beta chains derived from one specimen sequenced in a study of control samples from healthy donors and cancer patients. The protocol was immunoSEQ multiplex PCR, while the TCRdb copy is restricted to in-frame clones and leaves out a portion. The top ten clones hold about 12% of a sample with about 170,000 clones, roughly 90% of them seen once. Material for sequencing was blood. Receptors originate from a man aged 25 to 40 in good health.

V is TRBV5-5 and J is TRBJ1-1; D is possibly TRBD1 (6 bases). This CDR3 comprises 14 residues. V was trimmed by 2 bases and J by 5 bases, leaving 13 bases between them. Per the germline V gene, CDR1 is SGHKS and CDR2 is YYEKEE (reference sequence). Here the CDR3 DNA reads TGTGCCAGCAGCTTCCTACAGGGAGGGACTGAAGCTTTCTTT. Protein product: CASSFLQGGTEAFF.

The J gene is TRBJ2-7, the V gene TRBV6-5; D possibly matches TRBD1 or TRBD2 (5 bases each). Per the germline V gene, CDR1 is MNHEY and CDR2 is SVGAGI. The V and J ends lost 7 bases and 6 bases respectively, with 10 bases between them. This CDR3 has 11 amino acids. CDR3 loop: CASTSGSEQYF. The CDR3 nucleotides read TGTGCCAGCACTTCAGGGAGCGAGCAGTACTTC.

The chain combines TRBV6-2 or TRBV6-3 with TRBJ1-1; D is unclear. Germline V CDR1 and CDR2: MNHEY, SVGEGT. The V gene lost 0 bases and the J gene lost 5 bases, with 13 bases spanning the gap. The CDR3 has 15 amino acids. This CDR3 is CASSYSAAIGTEAFF. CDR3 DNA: TGTGCCAGCAGTTACTCGGCAGCTATTGGTACTGAAGCTTTCTTT.

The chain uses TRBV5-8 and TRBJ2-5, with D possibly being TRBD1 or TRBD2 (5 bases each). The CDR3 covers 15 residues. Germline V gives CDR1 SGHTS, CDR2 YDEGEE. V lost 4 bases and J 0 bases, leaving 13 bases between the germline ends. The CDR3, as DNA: TGTGCCAGCAGCCCGGGACCGGTTTACCAAGAGACCCAGTACTTC. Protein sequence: CASSPGPVYQETQYF.

CDR3 nucleotides: TGTGCCAGCAGCCCGACAGGGTTGACGCCCGGGGAGCTGTTTTTT. The encoded protein is CASSPTGLTPGELFF. The chain is built from TRBV7-3 and TRBJ2-2, with 7 bases lining up with TRBD1. The CDR3 is 15 residues long. The germline V gene encodes CDR1 SGHTA and CDR2 FQGTGA. The J segment lost 6 bases and the V segment lost 5 bases, leaving 9 bases of the junction unmatched.

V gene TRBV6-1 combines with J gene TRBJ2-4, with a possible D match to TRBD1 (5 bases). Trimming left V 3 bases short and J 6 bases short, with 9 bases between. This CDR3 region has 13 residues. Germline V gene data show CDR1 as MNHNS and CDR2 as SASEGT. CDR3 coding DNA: TGTGCCAGCAGTGAGGGGCAGGGAAACATTCAGTACTTC. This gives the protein CASSEGQGNIQYF.

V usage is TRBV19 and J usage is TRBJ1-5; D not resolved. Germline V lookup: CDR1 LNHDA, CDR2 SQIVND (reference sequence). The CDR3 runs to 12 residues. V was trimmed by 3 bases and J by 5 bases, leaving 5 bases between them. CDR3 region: CASSILDQPQHF. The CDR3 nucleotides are TGTGCCAGTAGTATTCTAGATCAGCCCCAGCATTTT.

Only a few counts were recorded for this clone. CDR3 nucleotides: TGTGCCAGCAAAAATGGGGCAGTAGAGTCGGCTTTCTTT. Translation: CASKNGAVESAFF. This chain connects TRBV2 to TRBJ1-1, with D possibly TRBD1 on 5 matching bases. The germline V gene has CDR1 SNHLY and CDR2 FYNNEI. The CDR3 is 13 amino acids. V lost 7 bases and J 11 bases, leaving 20 bases between the germline ends. The full variable domain, completed using reference TRBV2 and TRBJ1-1, is EPEVTQTPSHQVTQMGQEVILRCVPISNHLYFYWYRQILGQKVEFLVSFYNNEISEKSEIFDDQFSVERPDGSNFTLKIRSTKLEDSAMYFCASKNGAVESAFFGQGTRLTVV.

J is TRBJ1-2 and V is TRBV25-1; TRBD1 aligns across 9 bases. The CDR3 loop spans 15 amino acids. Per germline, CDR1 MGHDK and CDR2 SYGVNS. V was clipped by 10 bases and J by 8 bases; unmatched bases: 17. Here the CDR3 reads CATSRELRTGEGYTF. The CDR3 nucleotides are TGTGCCACCTCAAGGGAGCTTCGGACAGGGGAAGGCTACACCTTC.

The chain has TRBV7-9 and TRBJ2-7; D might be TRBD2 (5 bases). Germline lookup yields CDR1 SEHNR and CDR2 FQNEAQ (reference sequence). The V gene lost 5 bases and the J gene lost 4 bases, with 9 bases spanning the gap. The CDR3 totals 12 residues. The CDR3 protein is CASSRTGYEQYF. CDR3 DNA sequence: TGTGCCAGCAGCCGTACGGGATACGAGCAGTACTTC.

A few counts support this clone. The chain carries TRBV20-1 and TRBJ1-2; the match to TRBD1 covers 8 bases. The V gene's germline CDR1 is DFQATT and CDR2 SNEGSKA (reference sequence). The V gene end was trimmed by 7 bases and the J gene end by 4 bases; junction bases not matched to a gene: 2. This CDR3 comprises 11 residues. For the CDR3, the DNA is TGCAGTGTAACAGGGGGCTATGGCTACACCTTC. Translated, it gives CSVTGGYGYTF.

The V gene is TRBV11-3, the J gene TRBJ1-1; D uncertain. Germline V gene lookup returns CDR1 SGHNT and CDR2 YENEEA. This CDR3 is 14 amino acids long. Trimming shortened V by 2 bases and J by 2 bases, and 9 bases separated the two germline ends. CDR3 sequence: CASSLSPRNTEAFF. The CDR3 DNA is TGTGCCAGCAGCTTATCGCCGCGAAACACTGAAGCTTTCTTT. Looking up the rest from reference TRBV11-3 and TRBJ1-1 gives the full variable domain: EAGVVQSPRYKIIEKKQPVAFWCNPISGHNTLYWYLQNLGQGPELLIRYENEEAVDDSQLPKDRFSAERLKGVDSTLKIQPAELGDSAVYLCASSLSPRNTEAFFGQGTRLTVV.

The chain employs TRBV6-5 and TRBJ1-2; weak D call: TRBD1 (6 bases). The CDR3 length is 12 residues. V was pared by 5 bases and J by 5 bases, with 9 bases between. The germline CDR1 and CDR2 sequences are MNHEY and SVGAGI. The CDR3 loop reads CASSPGAYGYTF. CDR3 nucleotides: TGTGCCAGCAGTCCAGGGGCATATGGCTACACCTTC.

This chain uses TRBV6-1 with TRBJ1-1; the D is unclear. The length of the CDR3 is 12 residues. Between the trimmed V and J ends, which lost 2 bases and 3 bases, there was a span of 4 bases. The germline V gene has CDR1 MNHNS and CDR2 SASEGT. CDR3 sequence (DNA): TGTGCCAGCAGTGAAACGCACACTGAAGCTTTCTTT. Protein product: CASSETHTEAFF.

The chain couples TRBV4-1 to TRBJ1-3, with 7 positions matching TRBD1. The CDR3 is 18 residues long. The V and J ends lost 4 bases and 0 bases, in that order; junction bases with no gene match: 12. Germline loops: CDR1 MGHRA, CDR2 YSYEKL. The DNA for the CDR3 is TGCGCCAGCAGCCTCGGTCTTTGGGGGGACAGCTCTGGAAACACCATATATTTT. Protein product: CASSLGLWGDSSGNTIYF.

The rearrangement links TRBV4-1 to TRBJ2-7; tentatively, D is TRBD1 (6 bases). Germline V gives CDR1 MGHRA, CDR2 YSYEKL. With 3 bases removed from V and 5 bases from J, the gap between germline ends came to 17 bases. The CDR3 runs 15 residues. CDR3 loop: CASSHRTVSQDEQYF. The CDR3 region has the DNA TGCGCCAGCAGCCACAGGACAGTAAGTCAAGACGAGCAGTACTTC.

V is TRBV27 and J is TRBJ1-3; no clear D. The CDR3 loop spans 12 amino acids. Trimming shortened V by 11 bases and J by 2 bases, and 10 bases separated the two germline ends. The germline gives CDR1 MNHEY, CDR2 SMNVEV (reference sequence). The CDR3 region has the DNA TGTGCCGGCCGAAGCCCTGGAAACACCATATATTTT. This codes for CAGRSPGNTIYF.

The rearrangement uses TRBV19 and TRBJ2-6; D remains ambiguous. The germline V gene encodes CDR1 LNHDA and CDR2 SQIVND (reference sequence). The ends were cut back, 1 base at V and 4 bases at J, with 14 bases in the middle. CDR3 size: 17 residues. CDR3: CASSIVLNSPGANVLTF. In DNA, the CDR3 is TGTGCCAGTAGTATAGTCCTGAACAGTCCCGGGGCCAACGTCCTGACTTTC.